These 22 T cell receptor beta chains were sequenced from one sample in a study of blood T cell repertoires in COVID-19. Profiled with immunoSEQ multiplex PCR; TCRdb holds only in-frame clones, not every one. The sample has about 140,000 clones; 60% to 80% are singletons. Sequencing input: PBMCs or T cells enriched from blood (not recorded which). The receptor set was obtained from a woman aged 50 to 60 who had recovered from COVID-19.

A word on this clone: One junction end does not reproduce the germline sequence, and a read error may be involved. The chain joins TRBV7-9 to TRBJ1-1; 7 positions agree with TRBD1. Germline values: CDR1 SEHNR, CDR2 FQNEAQ (reference sequence). The CDR3 totals 13 residues. The CDR3 bases are TGTGCCAGCAGCTTATTACAGGGGAAAGGTGCAGGCTTT. Encoded protein: CASSLLQGKGAGF.

The rearrangement uses TRBV5-1 and TRBJ2-7, with D uncertain. CDR1 and CDR2 (germline): SGHRS, YFSETQ. Trimming left V 5 bases short and J 2 bases short, with 5 bases between. This CDR3 spans 11 amino acids. The CDR3 here is CASSSAYEQYF. CDR3 nucleotide sequence: TGCGCCAGCAGTTCAGCCTACGAGCAGTACTTC.

The rearrangement joins TRBV7-3 to TRBJ2-7; perhaps TRBD2 as D (5 bases). Trimming removed 2 bases from V and 1 base from J, with 6 bases in between. CDR1 SGHTA and CDR2 FQGTGA come from the germline V gene. The CDR3 is 13 amino acids. CDR3 sequence (DNA): TGTGCCAGCAGCTTAGCGGGTTCCTACGAGCAGTACTTC. This sequence encodes CASSLAGSYEQYF. The entire variable domain, with the rest obtained from reference TRBV7-3 and TRBJ2-7, is as follows: GAGVSQTPSNKVTEKGKYVELRCDPISGHTALYWYRQSLGQGPEFLIYFQGTGAADDSGLPNDRFFAVRPEGSVSTLKIQRTERGDSAVYLCASSLAGSYEQYFGPGTRLTVT.

This chain joins TRBV9 and TRBJ2-1; D is perhaps TRBD1 (6 bases). CDR3 length equals 17 residues. V was trimmed by 5 bases and J by 8 bases, leaving 26 bases between them. Looked up from germline, CDR1 is SGDLS and CDR2 is YYNGEE. The CDR3 region is CASSSFKLGASGYEQFF. CDR3 DNA sequence: TGTGCCAGCAGTTCATTCAAGCTGGGGGCCTCAGGGTATGAGCAGTTCTTC.

The chain is built from TRBV6-5 and TRBJ1-2; D is undetermined. The V gene's germline CDR1 is MNHEY and CDR2 SVGAGI. This CDR3 comprises 15 residues. With 0 bases removed from V and 0 bases from J, the gap between germline ends came to 8 bases. The CDR3: CASSYSGPANYGYTF. CDR3 nucleotides: TGTGCCAGCAGTTACTCGGGCCCCGCTAACTATGGCTACACCTTC.

The CDR3 DNA sequence: TGTGCCAGTAGTATTCTAGGGATGGGGAGACCTAATCAGCCCCAGCATTTT. Translated, it gives CASSILGMGRPNQPQHF. V usage is TRBV19 and J usage is TRBJ1-5; D is uncertain. CDR3 length: 17 residues. V gave up 3 bases and J gave up 4 bases, with 19 bases separating them. Germline CDR1 is LNHDA and CDR2 is SQIVND (reference sequence).

The V call is TRBV12-5, the J call TRBJ2-3; 7 positions agree with TRBD2. Looked up from germline, CDR1 is LGHNT and CDR2 is FRNRAP. The J segment lost 1 base and the V segment lost 1 base, leaving 2 bases of the junction unmatched. The CDR3 spans 15 residues. The DNA for the CDR3 is TGTGCTAGTGGTTTGGGGGCGGGGGGCACAGATACGCAGTATTTT. Translated: CASGLGAGGTDTQYF.

The rearrangement joins TRBV30 to TRBJ2-1, with 11 nucleotides matching TRBD2. Per germline, CDR1 GTSNPN and CDR2 SVGIG (reference sequence). There are 17 residues in the CDR3. V was clipped by 4 bases and J by 2 bases; unmatched bases: 10. Here the CDR3 DNA reads TGTGCCTGGACGCCCGGTGCTAGCGGGGGGACCTACAATGAGCAGTTCTTC. Its protein is CAWTPGASGGTYNEQFF.

A few counts support this clone. The gene calls are TRBV5-4 and TRBJ1-1; 7 bases match TRBD1. Germline CDR1 reads SGHNT; CDR2 reads YYREEE (reference sequence). J was trimmed by 6 bases and V by 3 bases; bases with no gene match: 5. CDR3 size: 13 residues. CDR3 protein: CASSSDRRAEAFF. The DNA for the CDR3 is TGTGCCAGCAGCTCGGACAGGCGGGCTGAAGCTTTCTTT.

The chain links TRBV28 to TRBJ1-5, with no clear D. The ends were cut back, 7 bases at V and 2 bases at J, with 15 bases in the middle. The CDR3 loop spans 15 amino acids. Germline CDR1 reads MDHEN; CDR2 reads SYDVKM. CDR3 coding DNA: TGTGCCAGCACTCAAGAGGGAGCGGGCAATCAGCCCCAGCATTTT. This sequence encodes CASTQEGAGNQPQHF.

The chain recombines TRBV6-4 with TRBJ1-1; 8 bases map to TRBD1. The CDR3 has 15 amino acids. J gave up 4 bases and V 5 bases, and 9 bases lay outside the gene matches. Germline CDR1 and CDR2: MRHNA and SNTAGT. CDR3 sequence: CASSKDREGGTEAFF. For the CDR3, the DNA is TGTGCCAGCAGTAAGGACAGGGAGGGGGGCACTGAAGCTTTCTTT.

The rearrangement links TRBV11-1 to TRBJ2-7, with D possibly matching TRBD1 (6 bases). Trimming stripped 5 bases from V and 3 bases from J, with 11 bases between. The CDR3 totals 13 residues. Germline CDR1 SGHAT, CDR2 FQDESV (reference sequence). The CDR3 here is CASSPGQNYEQYF. DNA for the CDR3: TGTGCCAGCAGCCCTGGACAGAACTACGAGCAGTACTTC.

J is TRBJ2-1 and V is TRBV6-4, with TRBD2 matching 7 bases. The CDR3 consists of 15 residues. V trimming: 2 bases; J trimming: 8 bases; junction bases outside the gene matches: 9. Germline CDR1 is MRHNA and CDR2 is SNTAGT. The CDR3: CASSDDVGGPDEQFF. The DNA for the CDR3 is TGTGCCAGCAGTGACGATGTGGGAGGGCCGGATGAGCAGTTCTTC.

The V gene is TRBV7-9, the J gene TRBJ2-7; TRBD2 is a possible D gene (6 bases). Germline V gene sequence: CDR1 SEHNR, CDR2 FQNEAQ (reference sequence). The CDR3 has 14 amino acids. Trimming removed 0 bases at V and 6 bases at J, with 12 bases between. CDR3 region: CASSLAGTLGEQYF. The CDR3 DNA reads as TGTGCCAGCAGCTTAGCGGGGACTTTAGGCGAGCAGTACTTC.

This chain joins TRBV4-1 and TRBJ2-1; 8 positions agree with TRBD2. CDR3 length: 14 residues. Germline CDR1 reads MGHRA; CDR2 reads YSYEKL. J gave up 10 bases and V 1 base, and 6 bases lay outside the gene matches. This chain's CDR3 is CASSQVGLEREQFF. The CDR3 nucleotides read TGCGCCAGCAGCCAAGTGGGACTAGAAAGGGAGCAGTTCTTC.

The chain joins TRBV27 to TRBJ2-7; 7 bases align to TRBD1. Trimming took 4 bases from V and 4 from J; bases not matched to a gene: 7. Looked up from germline, CDR1 is MNHEY and CDR2 is SMNVEV (reference sequence). The CDR3 has 14 residues. The CDR3 reads CASSYGTAPYEQYF. The CDR3 nucleotides are TGTGCCAGCAGTTACGGGACAGCTCCTTACGAGCAGTACTTC.

The chain employs TRBV7-3 and TRBJ2-5; 7 nucleotides agree with TRBD2. The CDR3 totals 13 residues. The germline V gene has CDR1 SGHTA and CDR2 FQGTGA. The V gene end was trimmed by 4 bases and the J gene end by 3 bases; junction bases not matched to a gene: 2. The chain's CDR3 is CASSWSGKETQYF. The CDR3 DNA is TGTGCCAGCAGCTGGAGCGGGAAAGAGACCCAGTACTTC.

The chain combines TRBV6-4 with TRBJ1-5; 9 bases align to TRBD1. CDR3 length equals 17 residues. V trimming: 3 bases; J trimming: 3 bases; junction bases outside the gene matches: 9. Germline assignment: CDR1 MRHNA and CDR2 SNTAGT. CDR3 loop: CASSEKQGAKVNQPQHF. The CDR3 DNA is TGTGCCAGCAGTGAAAAACAGGGGGCGAAGGTCAATCAGCCCCAGCATTTT.

The genes are TRBV5-6 and TRBJ2-2; D not resolved. Trimming stripped 3 bases from V and 7 bases from J, with 7 bases between. Germline V gene lookup returns CDR1 SGHDT and CDR2 YYEEEE. The CDR3 runs to 12 residues. The CDR3 here is CASSSRVGELFF. In DNA, the CDR3 is TGTGCCAGCAGCTCGCGAGTCGGGGAGCTGTTTTTT.

This sequence joins TRBV4-1 and TRBJ2-6; TRBD1 is a possible D gene (6 bases). With 2 bases removed from V and 3 bases from J, the gap between germline ends came to 14 bases. The CDR3 consists of 17 residues. Germline V lookup: CDR1 MGHRA, CDR2 YSYEKL. As DNA, the CDR3 is TGCGCCAGCAGCCAACAGTACAGGGCGGATGGGGCCAACGTCCTGACTTTC. It yields the protein CASSQQYRADGANVLTF.

This clone was seen only a few times. Here the CDR3 DNA reads TGTGCTAGTGGTTTGAGCGGGGGGGCCGAGACCCAGTACTTC. This translates into CASGLSGGAETQYF. The chain carries TRBV12-5 and TRBJ2-5; 10 bases map to TRBD2. The CDR3 sequence is 14 residues long. Germline CDR1 is LGHNT and CDR2 is FRNRAP. The V gene end was trimmed by 2 bases and the J gene end by 5 bases; junction bases not matched to a gene: 2. Filled out from reference TRBV12-5 and TRBJ2-5, the complete variable domain reads DARVTQTPRHKVTEMGQEVTMRCQPILGHNTVFWYRQTMMQGLELLAYFRNRAPLDDSGMPKDRFSAEMPDATLATLKIQPSEPRDSAVYFCASGLSGGAETQYFGPGTRLLVL.

J is TRBJ2-7 and V is TRBV28, with 12 bases matching TRBD2. J was trimmed by 4 bases and V by 2 bases; bases with no gene match: 9. Germline CDR1 reads MDHEN; CDR2 reads SYDVKM. The CDR3 totals 17 residues. The CDR3 DNA reads TGTGCCAGCAGTTTAGGGCTAGCGGGAGGGTCTTTGTACGAGCAGTACTTC. Protein: CASSLGLAGGSLYEQYF.